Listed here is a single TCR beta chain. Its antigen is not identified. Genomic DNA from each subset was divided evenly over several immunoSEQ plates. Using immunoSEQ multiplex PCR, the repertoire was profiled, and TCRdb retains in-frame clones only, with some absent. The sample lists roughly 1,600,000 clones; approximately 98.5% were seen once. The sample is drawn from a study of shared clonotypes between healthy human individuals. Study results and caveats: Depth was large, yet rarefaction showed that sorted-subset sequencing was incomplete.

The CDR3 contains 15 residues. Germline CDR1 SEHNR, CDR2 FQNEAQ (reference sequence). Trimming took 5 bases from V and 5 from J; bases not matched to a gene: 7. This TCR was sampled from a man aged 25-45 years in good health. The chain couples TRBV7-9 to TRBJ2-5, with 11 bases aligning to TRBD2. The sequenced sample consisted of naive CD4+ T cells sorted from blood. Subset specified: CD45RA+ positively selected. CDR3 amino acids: CASSGTSGSKETQYF. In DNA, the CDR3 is TGTGCCAGCAGCGGCACTAGCGGGAGTAAGGAGACCCAGTACTTC.